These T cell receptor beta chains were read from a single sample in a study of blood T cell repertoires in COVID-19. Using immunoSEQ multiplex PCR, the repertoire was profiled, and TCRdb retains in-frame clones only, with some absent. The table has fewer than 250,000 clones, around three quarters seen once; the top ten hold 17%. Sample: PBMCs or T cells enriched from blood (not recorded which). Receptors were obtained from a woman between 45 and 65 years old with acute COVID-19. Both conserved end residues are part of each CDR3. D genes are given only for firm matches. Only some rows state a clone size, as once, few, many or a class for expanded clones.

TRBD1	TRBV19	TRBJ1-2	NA	TGTGCCTGTAGTCCAGGGGGAAGTGGCTACACCTTC	CACSPGGSGYTF
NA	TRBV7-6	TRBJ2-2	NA	TGTGCCAGCAGCTTGGGAACACATTTAGGGGAGGTCACCGGGGAGCTGTTTTTT	CASSLGTHLGEVTGELFF
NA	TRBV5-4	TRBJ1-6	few	TGTGCCAGCAGCTTGCTGACAGTTGAGGGGGCCCTCCACTTT	CASSLLTVEGALHF
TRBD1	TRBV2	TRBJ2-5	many	TGTGCCAGCACTGACAGGGCCAAGGGCGCGGAGACCCAGTACTTC	CASTDRAKGAETQYF
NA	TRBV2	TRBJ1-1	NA	TGTGCCAGCAGTGTTTTCAAATACACTGAAGCTTTCTTT	CASSVFKYTEAFF
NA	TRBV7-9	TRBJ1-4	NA	TGTGCCAGCAGCCCGACGGGTGCGGCTAATGAAAAACTGTTTTTT	CASSPTGAANEKLFF
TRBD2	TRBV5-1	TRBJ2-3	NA	TGCGCCAGCCGAACCCGTTGGACTAGCGGGGGACCTAGCACAGATACGCAGTATTTT	CASRTRWTSGGPSTDTQYF
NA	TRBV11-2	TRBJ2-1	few	TGTGCCAGCAGCTTTCGTATTGAGCAGTTCTTC	CASSFRIEQFF
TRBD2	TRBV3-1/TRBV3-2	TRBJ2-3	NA	TGTGCCAGCAGCCAACCCCTCCCGGGACTAGCGGGGGGGGAAGCAGATACGCAGTATTTT	CASSQPLPGLAGGEADTQYF
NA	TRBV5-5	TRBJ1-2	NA	TGTGCCAGCAGCTTGGGAGAGCTGGGGGCAGGTGGCTACACCTTC	CASSLGELGAGGYTF
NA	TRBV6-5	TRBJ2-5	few	TGTGCCAGCAGGCTCTCCCAACTTCAAGAGACCCAGTACTTC	CASRLSQLQETQYF
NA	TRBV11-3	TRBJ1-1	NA	TGTGCCAGCAGCCAGCGGGTTTTATCACAGGTGAACACTGAAGCTTTCTTT	CASSQRVLSQVNTEAFF
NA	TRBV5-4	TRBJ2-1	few	TGTGCCAGCAGCTTGGGGGGGGACAGCCGGGAGCAGTTCTTC	CASSLGGDSREQFF
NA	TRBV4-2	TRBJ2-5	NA	TGTGCCAGCAGCCAACGCCGGGAGACCCAGTACTTC	CASSQRRETQYF
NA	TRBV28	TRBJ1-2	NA	TGTGCCAGCAGTAGCCATTCGGAGCTAGCTAACTATGGCTACACCTTC	CASSSHSELANYGYTF
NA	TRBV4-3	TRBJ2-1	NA	TGCGCCAGCAGCCAAGATCCGGGGGTCTGGAATGAGCAGTTCTTC	CASSQDPGVWNEQFF
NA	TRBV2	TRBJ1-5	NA	TGTGCCAGCAGTCCAGGGGAAGTACAGCCCCAGCATTTT	CASSPGEVQPQHF
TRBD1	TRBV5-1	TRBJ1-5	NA	TGCGCCAGCAGCCCGACAGGGGATGGCAATCAGCCCCAGCATTTT	CASSPTGDGNQPQHF
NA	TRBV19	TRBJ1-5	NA	TGTGCCAGTAGCCCCGGGACAAATCAGCCCCAGCATTTT	CASSPGTNQPQHF
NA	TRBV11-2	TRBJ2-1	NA	TGTGCCAGCAGCTTATGGGGGCCCTCCTCTACTTACAATGAGCAGTTCTTC	CASSLWGPSSTYNEQFF
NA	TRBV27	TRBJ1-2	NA	TGTGCCAGCAGTTCAGACAGGCGCCTGACCTTC	CASSSDRRLTF